These 26 T cell receptor beta chains originate from one sample sequenced in a study of blood T cell repertoires in COVID-19. The table came from immunoSEQ multiplex PCR; TCRdb's copy has only in-frame clones and leaves some out. Of some 350,000 clones detected, roughly 87% appear once; the ten largest clones hold approximately 3.1%. Source material: PBMCs or T cells enriched from blood (not recorded which). The receptors shown here come from a woman in her 30s who had recovered from COVID-19.

This clone was detected a few times. The rearrangement links TRBV19 to TRBJ2-3; TRBD1 matches at 10 bases. This CDR3 spans 15 amino acids. Germline V lookup: CDR1 LNHDA, CDR2 SQIVND (reference sequence). With V trimmed by 5 bases and J by 6 bases, 8 bases remained unmatched. The CDR3 protein is CASSARQGARDTQYF. The CDR3 nucleotides read TGTGCCAGTAGTGCCCGACAGGGGGCGAGGGATACGCAGTATTTT.

V is TRBV3-1 (or the pseudogene TRBV3-2) and J is TRBJ1-4; weak D call: TRBD1 (6 bases). The CDR3 is made up of 14 amino acids. The V gene's germline CDR1 is LGHDT and CDR2 YNNKEL (reference sequence). With 0 bases removed from V and 13 bases from J, the gap between germline ends came to 15 bases. CDR3 nucleotides: TGTGCCAGCAGCCAAGAGGGGGGGGCTTTGGGACTGTTTTTT. It yields the protein CASSQEGGALGLFF.

The chain has TRBV7-3 and TRBJ1-1; TRBD1 might be the D (5 bases). This CDR3 has 13 amino acids. The V gene's germline CDR1 is SGHTA and CDR2 FQGTGA. Trimming left V 5 bases short and J 1 base short, with 8 bases between. The CDR3 DNA follows: TGTGCCAGCAGCCTACAGGAGAACACTGAAGCTTTCTTT. Translated, it gives CASSLQENTEAFF.

The chain combines TRBV6-1 with TRBJ1-3; D is ambiguous. V lost 3 bases, J lost 0 bases, and 6 bases lay in between. The CDR3 length is 14 residues. From germline, CDR1 is MNHNS and CDR2 SASEGT. CDR3 region: CASSEYGSGNTIYF. For the CDR3, the DNA is TGTGCCAGCAGTGAGTACGGCTCTGGAAACACCATATATTTT.

The CDR3 DNA reads as TGCGCCAGCAGCTTTTTGGCGGGGCCCTACACTGAAGCTTTCTTT. This gives the protein CASSFLAGPYTEAFF. The chain is built from TRBV5-1 and TRBJ1-1, with D possibly matching TRBD1 (5 bases). The germline V gene encodes CDR1 SGHRS and CDR2 YFSETQ. The CDR3 spans 15 residues. Trimming shortened V by 2 bases and J by 3 bases, and 14 bases separated the two germline ends.

This clone is a singleton in its sample. This rearrangement joins TRBV25-1 to TRBJ2-1, with unresolved D. CDR1 MGHDK and CDR2 SYGVNS come from the germline V gene. The CDR3 has 13 residues. Trimming removed 1 base at V and 8 bases at J, with 9 bases between. The CDR3 reads CASSEFEEYEQFF. CDR3 DNA sequence: TGTGCCAGCAGTGAATTCGAGGAATATGAGCAGTTCTTC.

V usage is TRBV7-2 and J usage is TRBJ2-7; 7 positions match TRBD2. Germline CDR1 and CDR2: SGHTA and FQGNSA. The CDR3 sequence is 16 residues long. V trimming: 0 bases; J trimming: 0 bases; junction bases outside the gene matches: 5. The CDR3 spells CASSLAILADSYEQYF. The CDR3 DNA reads as TGTGCCAGCAGCTTAGCGATCCTAGCGGACTCCTACGAGCAGTACTTC.

This chain links TRBV28 with TRBJ2-7, with D possibly TRBD2 on 6 matching bases. The CDR3 has 15 amino acids. The V end was cut by 4 bases, the J end by 1 base, with 14 bases between. In germline, CDR1 is MDHEN, CDR2 SYDVKM. In DNA form, the CDR3 reads TGTGCCAGCAGTTCGAGTCCGGAGGGGTCCTACGAGCAGTACTTC. Amino acids: CASSSSPEGSYEQYF. The full variable domain, rest sourced from reference TRBV28 and TRBJ2-7, is DVKVTQSSRYLVKRTGEKVFLECVQDMDHENMFWYRQDPGLGLRLIYFSYDVKMKEKGDIPEGYSVSREKKERFSLILESASTNQTSMYLCASSSSPEGSYEQYFGPGTRLTVT.

The chain links TRBV4-1 to TRBJ2-7, with 7 bases aligning to TRBD2. J was trimmed by 2 bases and V by 1 base; bases with no gene match: 8. This CDR3 region has 16 residues. The germline V gene encodes CDR1 MGHRA and CDR2 YSYEKL. CDR3 nucleotides: TGCGCCAGCAGCCAAGGTCAAGCGGGGAACCCCTACGAGCAGTACTTC. Amino acid sequence: CASSQGQAGNPYEQYF.

The gene calls are TRBV2 and TRBJ1-2; 10 bases agree with TRBD1. Germline CDR1 reads SNHLY; CDR2 reads FYNNEI. V lost 6 bases and J lost 4; bases outside the gene matches: 8. The CDR3 spans 15 residues. The CDR3 reads CASSRRTGGGYGYTF. The CDR3, as DNA: TGTGCCAGCAGCCGTCGGACAGGGGGGGGCTATGGCTACACCTTC.

This sequence joins TRBV19 and TRBJ2-2; the D is unclear. The CDR3 covers 14 residues. V lost 4 bases and J 8 bases, leaving 14 bases between the germline ends. Germline loops: CDR1 LNHDA, CDR2 SQIVND (reference sequence). The CDR3 sequence: CASSNKTRVGELFF. The CDR3 nucleotides read TGTGCCAGTAGTAACAAGACTCGGGTTGGGGAGCTGTTTTTT.

The chain has TRBV7-9 and TRBJ2-3; possible D gene TRBD1, 5 bases. Germline CDR1 SEHNR, CDR2 FQNEAQ (reference sequence). V gave up 1 base and J gave up 4 bases, with 9 bases separating them. The CDR3 has 14 amino acids. CDR3 sequence (DNA): TGTGCCAGCAGCTTAGAAGGCAGGGCAGATACGCAGTATTTT. Amino acids: CASSLEGRADTQYF.

This sequence joins TRBV5-1 and TRBJ2-5; 10 bases map to TRBD2. Per the germline V gene, CDR1 is SGHRS and CDR2 is YFSETQ. The CDR3 extends over 15 amino acids. The V segment lost 4 bases and the J segment 2 bases; nucleotides outside the gene matches: 5. In DNA, the CDR3 is TGCGCCAGCAGCCACGGGACTAGCGTTCAAGAGACCCAGTACTTC. It encodes CASSHGTSVQETQYF.

J is TRBJ1-1 and V is TRBV6-5; 9 bases map to TRBD1. Germline trimming cut 5 bases from V and 5 bases from J; bases unmatched to any gene: 9. The CDR3 has 15 amino acids. Germline V gene sequence: CDR1 MNHEY, CDR2 SVGAGI. The CDR3 nucleotides are TGTGCCAGCAGTCACCCTGGACAGGGGAAAACTGAAGCTTTCTTT. Protein sequence: CASSHPGQGKTEAFF.

This clone was observed a few times. The chain recombines TRBV13 with TRBJ2-3, with TRBD2 matching over 7 bases. The CDR3 consists of 15 residues. After removal of 5 bases from V and 6 bases from J, the junction contained 11 bases not matched to a gene. CDR1 is PRHDT and CDR2 is FYEKMQ in the germline V gene (reference sequence). CDR3 protein: CASSLGVGGTDTQYF. For the CDR3, the DNA is TGTGCCAGCAGCCTCGGGGTGGGAGGGACGGATACGCAGTATTTT.

The chain recombines TRBV29-1 with TRBJ1-1; 7 positions match TRBD1. The J segment lost 1 base and the V segment lost 7 bases, leaving 6 bases of the junction unmatched. This CDR3 spans 13 amino acids. Germline lookup yields CDR1 SQVTM and CDR2 ANQGSEA. Here the CDR3 reads CSAATGTNTEAFF. In DNA form, the CDR3 reads TGCAGCGCGGCGACAGGGACGAACACTGAAGCTTTCTTT. The entire variable domain, with the rest obtained from reference TRBV29-1 and TRBJ1-1, is as follows: SAVISQKPSRDICQRGTSLTIQCQVDSQVTMMFWYRQQPGQSLTLIATANQGSEATYESGFVIDKFPISRPNLTFSTLTVSNMSPEDSSIYLCSAATGTNTEAFFGQGTRLTVV.

The V gene is TRBV28, the J gene TRBJ1-3, with D tentatively TRBD1 (6 bases). The CDR3 is 14 amino acids. Trimming removed 7 bases from V and 3 bases from J, with 13 bases in between. Looked up from germline, CDR1 is MDHEN and CDR2 is SYDVKM. In DNA form, the CDR3 reads TGTGCCAGCACTCCGGGACACAGTGGAAACACCATATATTTT. This gives the protein CASTPGHSGNTIYF.

This clone was counted once. The chain uses TRBV12-3 or TRBV12-4 and TRBJ1-2; tentative D call: TRBD1 (6 bases). Trimming stripped 6 bases from V and 7 bases from J, with 9 bases between. There are 11 residues in the CDR3. CDR3 in amino acids: CASSHRVGYTF. The CDR3 nucleotides read TGTGCCAGCAGCCACAGGGTTGGCTACACCTTC.

The chain joins TRBV10-3 to TRBJ1-1; D is unclear. The V end lost 4 bases, the J end lost 1 base, and 10 bases lay between the germline ends. The CDR3 consists of 14 residues. Germline V lookup: CDR1 ENHRY, CDR2 SYGVKD. Written as DNA, the CDR3 is TGTGCCATCAGTGTCGCGGGAGGGAACACTGAAGCTTTCTTT. This sequence encodes CAISVAGGNTEAFF.

The chain combines TRBV11-2 with TRBJ2-7; D is ambiguous. V dropped 0 bases and J dropped 0 bases, with 12 bases sitting between them. Germline V CDR1 and CDR2: SGHAT, FQNNGV. The CDR3 sequence is 16 residues long. Here the CDR3 DNA reads TGTGCCAGCAGCTTAGATGTGTCAGGAAGCTCCTACGAGCAGTACTTC. Its translation is CASSLDVSGSSYEQYF.

The rearrangement links TRBV19 to TRBJ1-1, with D possibly matching TRBD1 (6 bases). The CDR3 length is 14 residues. V lost 5 bases and J 7 bases, leaving 17 bases between the germline ends. Germline CDR1 is LNHDA and CDR2 is SQIVND (reference sequence). The CDR3 DNA reads as TGTGCCAGTAGTGGCAGGGGATTTCAGGTTGAAGCTTTCTTT. It specifies CASSGRGFQVEAFF.

This clone was counted once. This sample includes further DNA sequences coding for the same CDR3. This chain joins TRBV5-1 and TRBJ2-5; D is unresolved. The CDR3 is made up of 13 amino acids. Looked up from germline, CDR1 is SGHRS and CDR2 is YFSETQ. With 0 bases removed from V and 1 base from J, the gap between germline ends came to 4 bases. CDR3 sequence: CASSLAVQETQYF. The CDR3 DNA sequence: TGCGCCAGCAGCTTGGCGGTCCAAGAGACCCAGTACTTC. Complete variable domain (other parts from reference TRBV5-1 and TRBJ2-5): KAGVTQTPRYLIKTRGQQVTLSCSPISGHRSVSWYQQTPGQGLQFLFEYFSETQRNKGNFPGRFSGRQFSNSRSEMNVSTLELGDSALYLCASSLAVQETQYFGPGTRLLVL.

This clone was seen just once. In nucleotides, the CDR3 is TGTGCCAGCACTCCCCCCGGGACAGCCTATGGCTACACCTTC. This encodes CASTPPGTAYGYTF. V is TRBV28 and J is TRBJ1-2; 7 nucleotides line up with TRBD1. CDR3 length: 14 amino acids. V lost 7 bases and J lost 4; bases outside the gene matches: 9. The germline V gene has CDR1 MDHEN and CDR2 SYDVKM.

This clone was seen once. This chain connects TRBV28 to TRBJ1-5; tentative D call: TRBD1 (6 bases). V was clipped by 4 bases and J by 7 bases, with 14 bases between them. The CDR3 loop spans 14 amino acids. CDR1 and CDR2 (germline): MDHEN, SYDVKM. The CDR3 coding sequence is TGTGCCAGCAGTTCGTACAGGGTTGGACAGCCCCAGCATTTT. Encoded protein: CASSSYRVGQPQHF.

The J gene is TRBJ1-4, the V gene TRBV2, with 11 bases identical to TRBD1. Trimming at V came to 4 bases and at J to 7 bases, leaving 2 bases not matched to a gene. CDR1 and CDR2 from the germline V gene are SNHLY and FYNNEI. The CDR3 covers 14 residues. CDR3 bases: TGTGCCAGCAGTGGAGGGACAGGGGGTGAAAAACTGTTTTTT. Amino acids: CASSGGTGGEKLFF.

The chain couples TRBV5-8 to TRBJ1-6; D possibly corresponds to TRBD1 (5 bases). This CDR3 spans 13 amino acids. Germline CDR1 and CDR2: SGHTS and YDEGEE. Deletions cut 5 bases from V and 7 bases from J, with 10 bases between. CDR3 nucleotides: TGTGCCAGCAGAGACAGTCAAAATTCACCCCTCCACTTT. This sequence encodes CASRDSQNSPLHF.